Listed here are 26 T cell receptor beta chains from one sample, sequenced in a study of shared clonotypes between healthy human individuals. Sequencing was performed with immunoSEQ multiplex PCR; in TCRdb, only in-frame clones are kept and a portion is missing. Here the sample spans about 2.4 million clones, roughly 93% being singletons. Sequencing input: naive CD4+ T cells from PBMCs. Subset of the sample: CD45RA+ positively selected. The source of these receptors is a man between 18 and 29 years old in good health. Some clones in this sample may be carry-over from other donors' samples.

DNA for the CDR3: TGTGCCAGCAGTGAGCGGGAGGGCCTCAATGAGCAGTTCTTC. Translated: CASSEREGLNEQFF. This chain uses TRBV27 with TRBJ2-1; 10 bases match TRBD2. CDR1 is MNHEY, CDR2 SMNVEV, per germline (reference sequence). J was trimmed by 6 bases and V by 5 bases; bases with no gene match: 4. This CDR3 is built from 14 residues.

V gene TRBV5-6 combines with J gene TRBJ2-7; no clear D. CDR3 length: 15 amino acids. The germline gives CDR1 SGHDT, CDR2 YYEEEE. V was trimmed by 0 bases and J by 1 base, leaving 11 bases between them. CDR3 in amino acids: CASSLVPGASYEQYF. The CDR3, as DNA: TGTGCCAGCAGCTTGGTTCCTGGCGCTTCCTACGAGCAGTACTTC.

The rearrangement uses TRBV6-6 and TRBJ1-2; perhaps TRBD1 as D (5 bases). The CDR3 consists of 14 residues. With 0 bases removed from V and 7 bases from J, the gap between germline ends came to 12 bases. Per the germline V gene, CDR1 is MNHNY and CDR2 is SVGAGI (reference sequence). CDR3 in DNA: TGTGCCAGCAGTTACTCGTTGGGGGTTTTTGGCTACACCTTC. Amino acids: CASSYSLGVFGYTF.

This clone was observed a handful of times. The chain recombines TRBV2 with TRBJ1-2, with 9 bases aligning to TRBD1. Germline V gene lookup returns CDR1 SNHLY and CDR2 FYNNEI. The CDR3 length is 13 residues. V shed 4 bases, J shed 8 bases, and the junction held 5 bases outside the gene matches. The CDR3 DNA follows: TGTGCCAGCAGTGCCCGGGACAGGGCCGGCTACACCTTC. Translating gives CASSARDRAGYTF.

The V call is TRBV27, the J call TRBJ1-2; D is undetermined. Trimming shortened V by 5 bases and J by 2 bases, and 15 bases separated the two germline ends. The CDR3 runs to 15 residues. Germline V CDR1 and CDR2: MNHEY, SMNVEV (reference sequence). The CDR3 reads CASSPRAARNYGYTF. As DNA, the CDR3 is TGTGCCAGCAGTCCGCGGGCGGCTCGGAACTATGGCTACACCTTC.

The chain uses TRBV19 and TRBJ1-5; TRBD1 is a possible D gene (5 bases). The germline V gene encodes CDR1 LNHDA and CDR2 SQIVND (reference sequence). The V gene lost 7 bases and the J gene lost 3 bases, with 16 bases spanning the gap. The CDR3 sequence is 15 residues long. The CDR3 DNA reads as TGTGCCAGTACCCGACTGGGCAGGGACAATCAGCCCCAGCATTTT. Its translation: CASTRLGRDNQPQHF.

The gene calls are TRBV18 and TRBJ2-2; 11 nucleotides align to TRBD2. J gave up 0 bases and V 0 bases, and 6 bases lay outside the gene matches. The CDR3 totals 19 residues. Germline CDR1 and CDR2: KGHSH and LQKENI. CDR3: CASSPPGTSGFANTGELFF. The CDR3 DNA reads TGTGCCAGCTCACCACCGGGGACTAGCGGATTCGCGAACACCGGGGAGCTGTTTTTT.

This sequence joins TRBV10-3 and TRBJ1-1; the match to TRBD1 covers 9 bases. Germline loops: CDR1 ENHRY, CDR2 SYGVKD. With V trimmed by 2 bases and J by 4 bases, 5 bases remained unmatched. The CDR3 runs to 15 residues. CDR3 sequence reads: CAISELQGAVTEAFF. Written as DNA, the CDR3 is TGTGCCATCAGTGAGCTACAGGGGGCGGTCACTGAAGCTTTCTTT.

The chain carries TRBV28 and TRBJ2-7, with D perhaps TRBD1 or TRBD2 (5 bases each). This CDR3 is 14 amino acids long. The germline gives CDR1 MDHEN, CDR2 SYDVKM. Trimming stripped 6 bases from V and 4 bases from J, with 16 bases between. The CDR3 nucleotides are TGTGCCAGCAGCGGACCGGGACGGTGGTACGAGCAGTACTTC. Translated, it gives CASSGPGRWYEQYF.

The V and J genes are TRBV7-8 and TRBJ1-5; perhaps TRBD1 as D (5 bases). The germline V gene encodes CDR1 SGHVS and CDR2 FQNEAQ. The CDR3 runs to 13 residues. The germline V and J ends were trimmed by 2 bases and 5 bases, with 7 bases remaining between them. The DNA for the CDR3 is TGTGCCAGCAGCTTATCCAGGGATCAGCCCCAGCATTTT. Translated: CASSLSRDQPQHF.

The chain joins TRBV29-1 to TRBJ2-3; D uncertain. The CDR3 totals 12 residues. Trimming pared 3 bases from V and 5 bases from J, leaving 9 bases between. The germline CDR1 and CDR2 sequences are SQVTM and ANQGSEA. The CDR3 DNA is TGCAGCGTTGAGGGGTACAGAGATACGCAGTATTTT. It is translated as CSVEGYRDTQYF.

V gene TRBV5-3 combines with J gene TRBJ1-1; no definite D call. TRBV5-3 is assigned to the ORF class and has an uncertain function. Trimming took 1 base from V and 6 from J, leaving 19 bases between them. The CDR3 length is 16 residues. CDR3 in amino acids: CARSLITASVHPEAFF. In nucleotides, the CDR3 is TGTGCCAGAAGCTTGATAACGGCGTCAGTTCATCCTGAAGCTTTCTTT.

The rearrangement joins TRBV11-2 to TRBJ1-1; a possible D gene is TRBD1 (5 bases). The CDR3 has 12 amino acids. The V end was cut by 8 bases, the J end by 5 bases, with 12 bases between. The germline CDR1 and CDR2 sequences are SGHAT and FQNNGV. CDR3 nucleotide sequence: TGTGCCAGCGGCAGGGTGGGAACTGAAGCTTTCTTT. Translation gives CASGRVGTEAFF. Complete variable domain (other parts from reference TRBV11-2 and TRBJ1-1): EAGVAQSPRYKIIEKRQSVAFWCNPISGHATLYWYQQILGQGPKLLIQFQNNGVVDDSQLPKDRFSAERLKGVDSTLKIQPAKLEDSAVYLCASGRVGTEAFFGQGTRLTVV.

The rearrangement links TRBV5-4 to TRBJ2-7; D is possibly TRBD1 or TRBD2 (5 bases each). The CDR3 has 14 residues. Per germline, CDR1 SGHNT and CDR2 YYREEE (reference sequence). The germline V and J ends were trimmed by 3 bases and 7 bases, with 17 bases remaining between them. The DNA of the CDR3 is TGTGCCAGCAGCTCACCGGGACGCCCCATGGAGCAGTACTTC. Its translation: CASSSPGRPMEQYF. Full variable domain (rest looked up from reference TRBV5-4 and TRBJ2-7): ETGVTQSPTHLIKTRGQQVTLRCSSQSGHNTVSWYQQALGQGPQFIFQYYREEENGRGNFPPRFSGLQFPNYSSELNVNALELDDSALYLCASSSPGRPMEQYFGPGTRLTVT.

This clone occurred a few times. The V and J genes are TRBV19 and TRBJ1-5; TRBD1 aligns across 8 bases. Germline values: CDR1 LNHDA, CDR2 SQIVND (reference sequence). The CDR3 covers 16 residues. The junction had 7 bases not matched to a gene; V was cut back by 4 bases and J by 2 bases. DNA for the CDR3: TGTGCCAGTAGTACGCAGGGGGCGTGGGGCAATCAGCCCCAGCATTTT. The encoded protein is CASSTQGAWGNQPQHF.

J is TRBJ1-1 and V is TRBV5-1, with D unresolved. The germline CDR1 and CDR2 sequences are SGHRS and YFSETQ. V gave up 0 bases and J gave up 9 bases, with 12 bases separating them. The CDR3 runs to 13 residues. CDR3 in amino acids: CASSLVQDEQAFF. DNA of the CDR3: TGCGCCAGCAGCTTGGTGCAGGATGAACAAGCTTTCTTT.

CDR3 region: CASSLYKRRGLTEAFF. For the CDR3, the DNA is TGTGCCAGCAGTTTATATAAGCGGAGGGGGTTGACTGAAGCTTTCTTT. This chain links TRBV27 with TRBJ1-1, with D maybe TRBD1 (6 bases). Germline lookup yields CDR1 MNHEY and CDR2 SMNVEV (reference sequence). This CDR3 region has 16 residues. V lost 1 base and J 5 bases, leaving 17 bases between the germline ends.

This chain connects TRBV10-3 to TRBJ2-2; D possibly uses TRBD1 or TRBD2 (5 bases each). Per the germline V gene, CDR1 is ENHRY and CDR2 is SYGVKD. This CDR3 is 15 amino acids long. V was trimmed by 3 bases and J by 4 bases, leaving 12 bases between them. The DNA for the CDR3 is TGTGCCATCAGTGATCGACTGGGGGTCACCGGGGAGCTGTTTTTT. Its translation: CAISDRLGVTGELFF.

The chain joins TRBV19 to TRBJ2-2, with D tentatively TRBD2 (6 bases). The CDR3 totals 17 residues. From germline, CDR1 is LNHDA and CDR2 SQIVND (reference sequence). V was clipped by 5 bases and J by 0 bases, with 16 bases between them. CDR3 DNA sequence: TGTGCCAGTAGTCGCTTGGGAGGAGGCGCGAACACCGGGGAGCTGTTTTTT. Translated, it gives CASSRLGGGANTGELFF.

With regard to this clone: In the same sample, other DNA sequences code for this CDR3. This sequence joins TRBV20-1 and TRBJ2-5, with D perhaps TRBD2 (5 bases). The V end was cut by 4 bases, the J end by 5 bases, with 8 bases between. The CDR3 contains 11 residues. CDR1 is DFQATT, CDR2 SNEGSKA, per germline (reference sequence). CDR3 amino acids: CSATRGETQYF. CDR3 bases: TGCAGTGCTACCCGAGGGGAGACCCAGTACTTC.

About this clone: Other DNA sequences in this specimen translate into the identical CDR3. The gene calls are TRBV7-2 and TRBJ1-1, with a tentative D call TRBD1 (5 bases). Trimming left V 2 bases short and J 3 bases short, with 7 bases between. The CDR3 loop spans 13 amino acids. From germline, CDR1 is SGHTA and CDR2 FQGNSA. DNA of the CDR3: TGTGCCAGCAGCTTACGGGGGTACACTGAAGCTTTCTTT. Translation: CASSLRGYTEAFF.

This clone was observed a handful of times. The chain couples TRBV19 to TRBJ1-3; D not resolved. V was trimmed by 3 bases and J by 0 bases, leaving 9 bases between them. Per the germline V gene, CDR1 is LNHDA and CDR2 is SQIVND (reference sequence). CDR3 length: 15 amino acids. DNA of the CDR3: TGTGCCAGTAGTATTATGGGCCGCTCTGGAAACACCATATATTTT. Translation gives CASSIMGRSGNTIYF.

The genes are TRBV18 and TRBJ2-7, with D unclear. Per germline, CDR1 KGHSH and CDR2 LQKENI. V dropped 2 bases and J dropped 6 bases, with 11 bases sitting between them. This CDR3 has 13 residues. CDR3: CASSPGQQVEQYF. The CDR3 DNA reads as TGTGCCAGCTCACCAGGCCAGCAGGTCGAGCAGTACTTC.

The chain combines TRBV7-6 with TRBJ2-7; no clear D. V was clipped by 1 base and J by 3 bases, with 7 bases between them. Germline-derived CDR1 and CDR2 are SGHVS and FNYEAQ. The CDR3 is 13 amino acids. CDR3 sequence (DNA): TGTGCCAGCAGCTTAGGACAATTCTACGAGCAGTACTTC. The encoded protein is CASSLGQFYEQYF.

CDR3 loop: CASSSWTSGSSYEQYF. The DNA of the CDR3 is TGTGCCAGCAGCTCCTGGACTAGCGGGAGTTCCTACGAGCAGTACTTC. The chain couples TRBV11-2 to TRBJ2-7; 13 bases fit TRBD2. The germline V gene encodes CDR1 SGHAT and CDR2 FQNNGV. CDR3 length equals 16 residues. Losses at the gene ends were 4 bases for V and 1 base for J; bases not matched to a gene: 4.

The chain's CDR3 is CASTLTGLATGELFF. The CDR3 DNA reads as TGTGCCAGCACCTTGACAGGGCTGGCCACCGGGGAGCTGTTTTTT. The chain couples TRBV27 to TRBJ2-2, with 7 bases lining up with TRBD1. V shed 7 bases, J shed 4 bases, and the junction held 9 bases outside the gene matches. Germline V gene lookup returns CDR1 MNHEY and CDR2 SMNVEV (reference sequence). The CDR3 totals 15 residues.